This T cell receptor beta chain was sequenced for a study of regulatory T cells in long-lasting Graves disease. Points from the study as a whole: Those with persistent disease had in common more public clonotypes (about 3,000) than new patients (approximately 970).

This clonotype has more than one count but fewer than ten. The antigen is undetermined. The time point: persistent/refractory GD, antithyroid drugs over 5 years with positive TRAb. Following extraction of RNA from PBMCs, that RNA was used to make the TCR library. V was pared by 3 bases and J by 6 bases, with 3 bases between. Germline CDR1 reads SEHNR; CDR2 reads FQNEAQ (reference sequence). The CDR3 covers 10 residues. Arm-PCR of CDR3 regions and iRepertoire HTBI primers were used to build TCR beta libraries. MiXCR was run by TCRdb on the multiplex PCR reads, yielding one entry per CDR3 protein. The sample has fewer than 450,000 distinct CDR3 sequences, about 20% seen once.

The sequence derives from a female donor with Graves disease. Sequenced here: peripheral blood mononuclear cells (PBMCs), sampled when the disease was refractory, from a patient treated with antithyroid drugs. The chain couples TRBV7-9 to TRBJ2-7; D remains unclear. CDR3 in DNA: TGTGCCAGCAGCTTGGTCGAGCAGTACTTC. Translated: CASSLVEQYF.